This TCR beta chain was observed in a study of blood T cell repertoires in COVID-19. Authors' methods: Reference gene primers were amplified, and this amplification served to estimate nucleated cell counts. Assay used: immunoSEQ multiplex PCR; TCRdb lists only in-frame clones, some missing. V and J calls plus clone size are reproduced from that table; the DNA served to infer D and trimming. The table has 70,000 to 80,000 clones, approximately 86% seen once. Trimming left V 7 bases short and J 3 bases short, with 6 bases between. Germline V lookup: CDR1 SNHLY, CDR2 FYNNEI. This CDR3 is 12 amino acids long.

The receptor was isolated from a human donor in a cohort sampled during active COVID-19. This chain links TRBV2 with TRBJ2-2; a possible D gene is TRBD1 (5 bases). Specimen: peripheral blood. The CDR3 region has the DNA TGTGCCAGCACACAGGACACCGGGGAGCTGTTTTTT. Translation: CASTQDTGELFF.